The T cell receptor beta chain described here comes from a study of CD8+ T cells in alopecia areata. RNA extraction was followed by reverse transcription into cDNA, which acted as the sequencing template. Measured with immunoSEQ multiplex PCR; TCRdb has only the in-frame clones, and not every one. The table lists about 64,000 clones, 40% to 55% of them singletons. Germline V gene sequence: CDR1 LNHNV, CDR2 YYDKDF (reference sequence). Trimming pared 3 bases from V and 2 bases from J, leaving 18 bases between. This CDR3 has 17 residues. Described treatment: oral pan-JAK inhibitor, 5-10 mg twice daily. Sequencing was performed on CD8+ T cells sorted from blood, taken at approximately week 39, from a patient treated with tofacitinib. This clonotype was sampled from a human donor with alopecia areata. V gene TRBV15 combines with J gene TRBJ2-3; perhaps TRBD1 as D (5 bases). CDR3 DNA sequence: TGTGCCACCAGCAGGAAAGGGGCGACACGTTACACAGATACGCAGTATTTT. Amino acids: CATSRKGATRYTDTQYF.